This TCR beta chain came from a study of regulatory T cells in long-lasting Graves disease. Study-wide findings and caveats: Repertoires from persistent disease leaned toward TRBV28, TRBJ1-2 and TRBJ2-5.

The time point here: newly diagnosed GD, antithyroid drugs for less than 3 months. TCR sequences were obtained from RNA taken from PBMCs. Nine milliliters of peripheral blood went into EDTA tubes. Germline values: CDR1 SNHLY, CDR2 FYNNEI. V lost 6 bases and J 9 bases, leaving 15 bases between the germline ends. CDR3 size: 13 residues. For TCR beta, libraries came from iRepertoire HTBI primers and Arm-PCR of CDR3 regions. TCRdb reanalysed the multiplex PCR reads using MiXCR and keeps one entry per CDR3 protein. The sample lists 350,000 to 500,000 distinct CDR3 sequences; less than 15% were seen once. This clonotype was seen many times. Its specificity is unknown. The same data also contributed to another study, on T cells in Graves' hyperthyroidism and ophthalmopathy. That work contributes: The study used the HTBI primer set for a first-round RT-PCR of the TCR CDR3. A model of 13 V-J pairs discriminated ophthalmopathy from stable hyperthyroidism.

The material was peripheral blood mononuclear cells (PBMCs), obtained at new diagnosis, from a patient treated with antithyroid drugs. The chain links TRBV2 to TRBJ2-1; no clear D gene. This clonotype originated in a woman between 45 and 60 years old with Graves disease. CDR3 amino acids: CASRYLGFGEQFF. CDR3 DNA: TGTGCCAGCAGGTATCTAGGTTTCGGTGAGCAGTTCTTC.